This TCR beta chain was found in a study of CD8 T cells in ankylosing spondylitis. Study observations and caveats: Characteristic of ankylosing spondylitis blood, it appeared, was a TCR beta motif comprising fewer than 10 highly homologous variants. Relatively scarce in peripheral blood, disease-linked clones were CD8+.

Each CDR3 protein is one row after TCRdb ran MiXCR on the 5' RACE reads. Altogether roughly 17,000 distinct CDR3 sequences are present, roughly 8.2% being singletons, with the ten largest covering 30% to 45%. This clonotype appeared many times. Its antigen is still unknown. This CDR3 comprises 15 residues. Trimming removed 6 bases at V and 2 bases at J, with 19 bases between. CDR1 and CDR2 from the germline V gene are DFQATT and SNEGSKA (reference sequence). The TCR originated in a male donor with ankylosing spondylitis or in good health (not recorded which). Sequenced: blood. This chain connects TRBV20-1 to TRBJ2-5; a possible D gene is TRBD2 (5 bases). The DNA of the CDR3 is TGCAGTGCAAGTCCCCCGGGGTCGTTTCAAGAGACCCAGTACTTC. The encoded protein is CSASPPGSFQETQYF.